This TCR beta chain was observed in a study of CD8 T cells in ankylosing spondylitis listed by TCRdb under 2017. Regarding the research as a whole: T cell receptor beta repertoires were profiled in healthy donors and ankylosing spondylitis patients so that disease-linked TCR variants could be found. The full study cohort was made up of about two dozen ankylosing spondylitis patients and 108 healthy donors. Peripheral blood was sampled, and synovial fluid was also collected from ankylosing spondylitis patients. Broader findings and caveats from the paper: The disease-linked clones were reported to be significantly enriched in matched synovial fluid samples from ankylosing spondylitis patients. Some motif variants were previously reported in synovial fluid and blood of reactive arthritis patients, suggesting common disease-initiation mechanisms. A CD8+ phenotype was shown by the disease-linked clones, which were found at relatively low frequencies in peripheral blood. A TCR beta motif of about 8 highly homologous amino acid variants appeared characteristic of blood from ankylosing spondylitis patients.

Relative to germline, V is missing 4 bases and J is missing 6 bases, with 7 bases of the junction outside any gene match. CDR1 is given as SGDLS and CDR2 as YYNGEE, both from the germline V gene. The CDR3 contains 16 residues, cysteine and phenylalanine counted. The DNA shown is the 48-base CDR3, in frame from base 1. The reads were generated on an Illumina HiSeq 2500. TCR beta libraries were prepared by quantitative 5'-RACE with molecular barcodes. Turning to the authors' computational methods: Disease-linked TCR variants were identified with a new computational method built on a probabilistic model of VDJ rearrangement. TCRdb's own reprocessing of the public reads used fastp at Q25 and MiXCR and kept productive beta chains. Under each unique CDR3 protein, matching rows form one entry showing the most common genes and DNA. Clone size and V and J calls follow TCRdb, not the original study. The table for this sample lists 230,000 or so distinct CDR3 sequences; over 15% of them were counted only once. Of the sample, approximately 32% falls within the top ten clones.

As to this clonotype: The antigen this receptor binds is unknown. No quality values exist for individual bases; no much larger clone is one base distant.

The receptor was isolated from a male donor with ankylosing spondylitis or in good health (not recorded which). The rearrangement combines TRBV9 with TRBJ2-7; TRBD2 agrees with 16 junctional bases. The material sequenced was blood, either unsorted or a sorted T cell fraction (not recorded which). The nucleotide sequence reads TGTGCCAGCAGCCCGGGACTAGCGGGAGGGCCGGGCGAGCAGTACTTC. The encoded protein is CASSPGLAGGPGEQYF. The full variable domain, completed from the reference TRBV9 and TRBJ2-7 proteins outside the CDR3, reads DSGVTQTPKHLITATGQRVTLRCSPRSGDLSVYWYQQSLDQGLQFLIQYYNGEERAKGNILERFSAQQFPDLHSELNLSSLELGDSALYFCASSPGLAGGPGEQYFGPGTRLTVT.